A single sample gave rise to the 22 T cell receptor beta chains below, sequenced in a study of cytomegalovirus exposure and HLA in healthy donors. Researchers ran the PCR with 60 Vbeta and 13 Jbeta primers. The repertoire was sequenced with immunoSEQ multiplex PCR; TCRdb's copy has only in-frame clones and lacks some. The sample has tens of thousands of clones. Sequences were obtained from PBMCs. These receptor sequences come from a woman aged 55-69 years in good health and CMV-seronegative.

This chain joins TRBV2 and TRBJ2-4; maybe TRBD1 (5 bases). The CDR3 totals 16 residues. V was trimmed by 5 bases and J by 0 bases, leaving 14 bases between them. Germline V lookup: CDR1 SNHLY, CDR2 FYNNEI. In DNA form, the CDR3 reads TGTGCCAGCAGTCAATCGACAGCGACAGCCAAAAACATTCAGTACTTC. It yields the protein CASSQSTATAKNIQYF.

The chain joins TRBV7-2 to TRBJ1-4, with D maybe TRBD1 (5 bases). The CDR3 runs 15 residues. Germline CDR1 and CDR2: SGHTA and FQGNSA. V lost 5 bases, J lost 4 bases, and 14 bases lay in between. CDR3 nucleotide sequence: TGTGCCAGCAGCCAATTGGGGGGGGGTAATGAAAAACTGTTTTTT. It translates to CASSQLGGGNEKLFF.

This chain joins TRBV2 and TRBJ1-1; a weak D match, TRBD1 (6 bases). The CDR3 totals 11 residues. Germline V gene lookup returns CDR1 SNHLY and CDR2 FYNNEI. V dropped 7 bases and J dropped 7 bases, with 10 bases sitting between them. The CDR3 region is CASTRDIEAFF. CDR3 nucleotides: TGTGCCAGCACCCGGGACATTGAAGCTTTCTTT.

The rearrangement links TRBV7-9 to TRBJ2-3, with unresolved D. Germline V gives CDR1 SEHNR, CDR2 FQNEAQ (reference sequence). This CDR3 is built from 14 residues. V was cut by 0 bases and J by 2 bases, with 6 bases left in between. The chain's CDR3 is CASSLAYTTDTQYF. The DNA of the CDR3 is TGTGCCAGCAGCTTAGCTTACACCACAGATACGCAGTATTTT.

The chain combines TRBV15 with TRBJ2-2; D may be TRBD2 (6 bases). The CDR3 covers 14 residues. With 1 base removed from V and 6 bases from J, the gap between germline ends came to 9 bases. The germline V gene encodes CDR1 LNHNV and CDR2 YYDKDF (reference sequence). As DNA, the CDR3 is TGTGCCACCAGCAGAGGGGGACTCTCCGGGGAGCTGTTTTTT. This gives the protein CATSRGGLSGELFF.

The chain links TRBV4-1 to TRBJ2-7, with 7 bases lining up with TRBD1. With V trimmed by 1 base and J by 4 bases, 7 bases remained unmatched. The CDR3 sequence is 15 residues long. In germline, CDR1 is MGHRA, CDR2 YSYEKL. CDR3 sequence (DNA): TGCGCCAGCAGCCAAGCCACAGGGGAGTGGTACGAGCAGTACTTC. Translated, it gives CASSQATGEWYEQYF.

J is TRBJ2-3 and V is TRBV5-4; 7 nucleotides agree with TRBD2. Germline V gene data show CDR1 as SGHNT and CDR2 as YYREEE (reference sequence). The CDR3 extends over 15 amino acids. The V gene end was trimmed by 4 bases and the J gene end by 7 bases; junction bases not matched to a gene: 12. The CDR3 region is CASSPYAREPHTQYF. CDR3 bases: TGTGCCAGCAGCCCCTATGCGCGGGAGCCCCATACGCAGTATTTT.

The chain has TRBV28 and TRBJ1-2; TRBD1 agrees at 7 bases. Germline CDR1 and CDR2: MDHEN and SYDVKM. After removal of 6 bases from V and 2 bases from J, the junction contained 3 bases not matched to a gene. CDR3 length: 13 residues. The DNA of the CDR3 is TGTGCCAGCAGCCAGGGACAGAACTATGGCTACACCTTC. This translates into CASSQGQNYGYTF.

The rearrangement uses TRBV19 and TRBJ1-2; tentative D call: TRBD1 (5 bases). The CDR3 consists of 12 residues. Trimming took off 4 bases at V and 5 bases at J, with 8 bases between the two ends. Per germline, CDR1 LNHDA and CDR2 SQIVND (reference sequence). CDR3 bases: TGTGCCAGTAGTACCACAGGTTATGGCTACACCTTC. Translated, it gives CASSTTGYGYTF. The whole variable domain, filled in from reference TRBV19 and TRBJ1-2, reads DGGITQSPKYLFRKEGQNVTLSCEQNLNHDAMYWYRQDPGQGLRLIYYSQIVNDFQKGDIAEGYSVSREKKESFPLTVTSAQKNPTAFYLCASSTTGYGYTFGSGTRLTVV.

As DNA, the CDR3 is TGTGCCAGCTGGAAACAGGGGTTTGGCTACACCTTC. Translating gives CASWKQGFGYTF. The chain couples TRBV27 to TRBJ1-2, with TRBD1 matching 7 bases. The V gene end was trimmed by 8 bases and the J gene end by 7 bases; junction bases not matched to a gene: 7. The CDR3 covers 12 residues. CDR1 is MNHEY and CDR2 is SMNVEV in the germline V gene (reference sequence).

The chain employs TRBV6-5 and TRBJ2-3; D perhaps matches TRBD2 (6 bases). V lost 2 bases, J lost 7 bases, and 16 bases lay in between. This CDR3 is built from 15 residues. CDR1 is MNHEY and CDR2 is SVGAGI in the germline V gene. CDR3 coding DNA: TGTGCCAGCAGTTACGGACGAGGAGGAGGGAATACGCAGTATTTT. This encodes CASSYGRGGGNTQYF.

The V gene is TRBV21-1, the J gene TRBJ1-5. TRBV21-1 is marked as a pseudogene. The CDR3 runs to 16 residues. In nucleotides, the CDR3 is TGTGCCAGCAGCCAATGGAGGCCCCCCTGCACTCAGCCCCAGCATTTT. It specifies CASSQWRPPCTQPQHF.

The chain is built from TRBV9 and TRBJ1-2; 9 bases align to TRBD1. Unmatched junction bases numbered 12, after V lost 4 bases and J lost 8 bases. The CDR3 totals 15 residues. Germline V gives CDR1 SGDLS, CDR2 YYNGEE. The DNA for the CDR3 is TGTGCCAGCAGCTTCGGCGGGACAGGGTATTTAGGCTACACCTTC. It encodes CASSFGGTGYLGYTF.

The chain joins TRBV5-1 to TRBJ2-3, with D perhaps TRBD2 (6 bases). CDR1 is SGHRS, CDR2 YFSETQ, per germline. Trimming shortened V by 0 bases and J by 0 bases, and 14 bases separated the two germline ends. There are 17 residues in the CDR3. DNA of the CDR3: TGCGCCAGCAGCTTGGCGGGACTGGACACTAGCACAGATACGCAGTATTTT. Protein sequence: CASSLAGLDTSTDTQYF.

The chain has TRBV6-6 and TRBJ2-7; 9 nucleotides line up with TRBD2. The germline V gene has CDR1 MNHNY and CDR2 SVGAGI (reference sequence). The CDR3 runs 14 residues. After removal of 6 bases from V and 1 base from J, the junction contained 4 bases not matched to a gene. CDR3 in amino acids: CASRLAGRSYEQYF. The CDR3 nucleotides are TGTGCCAGCAGACTAGCGGGTCGTTCCTACGAGCAGTACTTC.

This chain joins TRBV2 and TRBJ2-7; TRBD1 agrees at 8 bases. CDR3 length: 16 amino acids. J was trimmed by 4 bases and V by 8 bases; bases with no gene match: 16. Germline assignment: CDR1 SNHLY and CDR2 FYNNEI. The CDR3: CASFRSPGQGMYEQYF. The CDR3 nucleotides read TGTGCCAGCTTTAGGTCGCCCGGACAGGGAATGTACGAGCAGTACTTC.

CDR3 sequence reads: CATTTPMTYEQYF. The CDR3 region has the DNA TGTGCCACCACGACACCCATGACCTACGAGCAGTACTTC. The rearrangement uses TRBV28 and TRBJ2-7; D not certain. Germline V gives CDR1 MDHEN, CDR2 SYDVKM. Trimming took 10 bases from V and 2 from J, leaving 15 bases between them. This CDR3 contains 13 residues. Full variable domain (missing parts from reference TRBV28 and TRBJ2-7): DVKVTQSSRYLVKRTGEKVFLECVQDMDHENMFWYRQDPGLGLRLIYFSYDVKMKEKGDIPEGYSVSREKKERFSLILESASTNQTSMYLCATTTPMTYEQYFGPGTRLTVT.

The rearrangement uses TRBV29-1 and TRBJ1-1; 8 bases align to TRBD1. Germline loops: CDR1 SQVTM, CDR2 ANQGSEA. J lost 5 bases, V lost 7 bases, and 9 bases had no gene match. The CDR3 has 13 amino acids. This CDR3 reads CSARQGMETEAFF. The DNA for the CDR3 is TGCAGCGCCCGACAGGGGATGGAGACTGAAGCTTTCTTT.

This chain uses TRBV27 with TRBJ2-7; no clear D. V lost 3 bases to trimming and J lost 0 bases, with 12 bases between them. The V gene's germline CDR1 is MNHEY and CDR2 SMNVEV (reference sequence). The CDR3 extends over 15 amino acids. The CDR3 DNA follows: TGTGCCAGCAGTTTTGCAGGATCGAGCTCCTACGAGCAGTACTTC. Its protein is CASSFAGSSSYEQYF.

The chain carries TRBV12-5 and TRBJ2-3; 8 bases are a match to TRBD1. Germline values: CDR1 LGHNT, CDR2 FRNRAP. The CDR3 has 15 residues. After removal of 3 bases from V and 1 base from J, the junction contained 3 bases not matched to a gene. DNA for the CDR3: TGTGCTAGTGGTTTCCCGACAGGGGGCACAGATACGCAGTATTTT. This encodes CASGFPTGGTDTQYF.

This chain connects TRBV27 to TRBJ2-7; D not certain. Germline lookup yields CDR1 MNHEY and CDR2 SMNVEV (reference sequence). This CDR3 comprises 14 residues. Trimming removed 8 bases at V and 1 base at J, with 15 bases between. The CDR3 sequence: CASGRSDKSYEQYF. CDR3 sequence (DNA): TGTGCCAGCGGTCGGTCAGACAAATCCTACGAGCAGTACTTC.

This chain connects TRBV11-1 to TRBJ2-7; 11 positions agree with TRBD1. The CDR3 has 17 residues. The J segment lost 4 bases and the V segment lost 2 bases, leaving 10 bases of the junction unmatched. Germline V gene lookup returns CDR1 SGHAT and CDR2 FQDESV (reference sequence). The CDR3, as DNA: TGTGCCAGCAGCTTAAGTACCCCCGGGACAGGGGGTTACGAGCAGTACTTC. It translates to CASSLSTPGTGGYEQYF.